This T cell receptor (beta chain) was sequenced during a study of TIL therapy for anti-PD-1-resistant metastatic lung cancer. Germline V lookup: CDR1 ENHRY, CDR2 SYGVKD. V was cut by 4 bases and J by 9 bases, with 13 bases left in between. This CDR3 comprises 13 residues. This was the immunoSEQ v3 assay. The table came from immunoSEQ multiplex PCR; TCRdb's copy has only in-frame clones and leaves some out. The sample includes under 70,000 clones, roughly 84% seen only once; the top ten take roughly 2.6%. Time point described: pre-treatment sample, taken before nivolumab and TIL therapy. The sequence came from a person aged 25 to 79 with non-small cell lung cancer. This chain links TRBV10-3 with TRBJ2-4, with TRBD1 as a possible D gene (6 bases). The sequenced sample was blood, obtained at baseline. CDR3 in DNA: TGTGCCATCAGTGGAAACAGGGAAGGCATTCAGTACTTC. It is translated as CAISGNREGIQYF.